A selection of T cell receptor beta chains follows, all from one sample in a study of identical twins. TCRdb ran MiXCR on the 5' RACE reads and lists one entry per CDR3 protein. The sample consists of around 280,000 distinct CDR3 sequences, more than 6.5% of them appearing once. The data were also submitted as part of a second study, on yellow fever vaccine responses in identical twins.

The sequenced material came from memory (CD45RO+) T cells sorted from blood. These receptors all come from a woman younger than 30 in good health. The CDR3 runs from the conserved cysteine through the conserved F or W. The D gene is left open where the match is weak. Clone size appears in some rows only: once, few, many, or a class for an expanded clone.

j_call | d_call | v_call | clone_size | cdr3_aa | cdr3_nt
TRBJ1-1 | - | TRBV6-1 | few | CASSPGPDTGVAFF | TGTGCCAGCAGTCCCGGTCCGGACACCGGAGTAGCTTTCTTT
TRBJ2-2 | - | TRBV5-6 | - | CASSTLTHPRGGELFF | TGTGCCAGCAGCACATTGACCCACCCCCGGGGCGGGGAGCTGTTTTTT
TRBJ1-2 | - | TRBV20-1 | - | CSAGTGGDGYTF | TGCAGTGCCGGGACGGGAGGTGATGGCTACACCTTC
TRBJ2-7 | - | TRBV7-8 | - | CASSPRQEGFISYEQYF | TGTGCCAGCAGCCCCCGCCAGGAGGGCTTCATCTCCTACGAGCAGTACTTC
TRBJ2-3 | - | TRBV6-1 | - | CASSLRGADTQYF | TGTGCCAGCAGTCTTAGGGGGGCAGATACGCAGTATTTT
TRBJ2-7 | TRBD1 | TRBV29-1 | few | CSGGTGGYEQYF | TGCAGCGGTGGGACAGGGGGCTACGAGCAGTACTTC
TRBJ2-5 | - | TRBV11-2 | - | CASSLPPLGGGETQYF | TGTGCCAGCAGCTTACCCCCCTTGGGGGGTGGGGAGACCCAGTACTTC
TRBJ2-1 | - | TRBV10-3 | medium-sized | CAISRGQFTYNEQFF | TGTGCCATCAGCCGAGGACAGTTTACCTACAATGAGCAGTTCTTC
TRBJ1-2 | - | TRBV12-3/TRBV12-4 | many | CASSFGAGEGYTF | TGTGCCAGCAGTTTCGGAGCAGGAGAAGGCTACACCTTC
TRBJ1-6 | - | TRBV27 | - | CASSPRVSNSPLHF | TGTGCCAGCAGTCCCCGGGTCTCAAATTCACCCCTCCACTTT
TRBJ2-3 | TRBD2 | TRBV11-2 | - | CASSLLSPGTSGRAQPDTQYF | TGTGCCAGCAGCTTACTTAGCCCCGGGACTAGCGGGAGGGCCCAGCCAGATACGCAGTATTTT
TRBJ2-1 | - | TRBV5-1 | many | CASSRTTEQFF | TGCGCCAGCAGCAGGACCACTGAGCAGTTCTTC
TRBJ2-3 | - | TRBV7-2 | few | CASSLTALASTDTQYF | TGTGCCAGCAGCCTGACAGCTCTCGCTAGCACAGATACGCAGTATTTT
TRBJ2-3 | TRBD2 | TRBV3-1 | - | CASSQAPGLAGADTQYF | TGTGCCAGCAGCCAGGCACCGGGACTAGCGGGGGCAGATACGCAGTATTTT
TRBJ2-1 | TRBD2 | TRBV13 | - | CASSSLSEGGPLGSYNEQFF | TGTGCCAGCAGCTCCCTTAGTGAGGGAGGGCCTTTAGGTTCCTACAATGAGCAGTTCTTC
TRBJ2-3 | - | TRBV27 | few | CASSSSRVLSTDTQYF | TGTGCCAGCAGTTCATCACGGGTACTATCCACAGATACGCAGTATTTT
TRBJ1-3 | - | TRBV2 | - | CASSEIPGLTSGNTTYF | TGTGCCAGCAGTGAAATACCGGGACTGACATCTGGAAACACCACATATTTT
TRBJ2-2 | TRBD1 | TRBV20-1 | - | CSAPRQGTGELFF | TGCAGTGCTCCTCGACAGGGCACCGGGGAGCTGTTTTTT
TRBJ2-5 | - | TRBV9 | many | CASSVELGEKTQYF | TGTGCCAGCAGCGTAGAATTAGGGGAAAAGACCCAGTACTTC
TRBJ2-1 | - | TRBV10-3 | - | CAISETDSSYNEQFF | TGTGCCATCAGTGAGACAGACAGCTCCTACAATGAGCAGTTCTTC
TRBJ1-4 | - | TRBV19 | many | CASSMSSLTTNEKLFF | TGTGCCAGTAGTATGAGTTCCCTTACAACTAATGAAAAACTGTTTTTT
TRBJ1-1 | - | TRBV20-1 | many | CSARRGDIDTEAFF | TGCAGTGCTAGACGGGGGGATATCGACACTGAAGCTTTCTTT
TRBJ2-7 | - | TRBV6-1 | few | CATSLVSYEQYF | TGTGCCACCTCCTTGGTCTCCTACGAGCAGTACTTC
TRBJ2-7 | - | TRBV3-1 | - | CASSGDSTPEQYF | TGTGCCAGCAGCGGGGACTCCACACCTGAGCAGTACTTC
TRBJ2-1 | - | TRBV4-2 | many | CASTIGGTDIYNEQFF | TGTGCCAGCACTATTGGCGGGACAGATATATACAATGAGCAGTTCTTC
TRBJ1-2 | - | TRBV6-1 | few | CASSGAGNSYGYTF | TGTGCCAGCTCTGGAGCAGGGAATTCCTATGGCTACACCTTC
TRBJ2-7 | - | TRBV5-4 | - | CASSLGPKDGGYEQYF | TGTGCCAGCAGCTTGGGGCCTAAGGACGGTGGTTACGAGCAGTACTTC
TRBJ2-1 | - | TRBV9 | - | CASGPPGVYNEQFF | TGTGCCAGCGGTCCACCAGGGGTTTACAATGAGCAGTTCTTC
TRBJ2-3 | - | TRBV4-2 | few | CASSQEAGPTGDTQYF | TGTGCCAGCAGCCAAGAGGCAGGGCCCACCGGGGATACGCAGTATTTT
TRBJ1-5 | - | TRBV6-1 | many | CASSQGEGNQPQHF | TGTGCCAGCTCACAGGGTGAAGGCAATCAGCCCCAGCATTTT
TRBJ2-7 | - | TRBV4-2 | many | CASSQVGGNRWEQYF | TGTGCCAGCAGCCAAGTGGGGGGAAACAGGTGGGAGCAGTACTTC
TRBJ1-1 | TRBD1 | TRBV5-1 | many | CASSGTGLVTEAFF | TGCGCCAGCAGCGGGACAGGGTTGGTCACTGAAGCTTTCTTT
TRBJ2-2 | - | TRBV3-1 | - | CASSQGKTVGTGELFF | TGTGCCAGCAGCCAAGGGAAGACTGTGGGCACCGGGGAGCTGTTTTTT
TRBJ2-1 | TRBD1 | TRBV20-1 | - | CSVPGQGENEQFF | TGCAGTGTTCCGGGACAGGGCGAGAATGAGCAGTTCTTC
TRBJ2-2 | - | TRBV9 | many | CASSVEVGVAGELFF | TGTGCCAGCAGCGTAGAGGTAGGGGTCGCCGGGGAGCTGTTTTTT
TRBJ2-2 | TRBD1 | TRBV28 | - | CASTWGQRDTGELFF | TGTGCCAGCACCTGGGGACAGCGAGACACCGGGGAGCTGTTTTTT
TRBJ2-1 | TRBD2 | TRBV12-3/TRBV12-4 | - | CASCLGVTSGVYRYNEQFF | TGTGCCAGCTGTTTAGGGGTAACTAGCGGTGTATACCGCTACAATGAGCAGTTCTTC
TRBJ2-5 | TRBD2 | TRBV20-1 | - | CSARASGRTETQYF | TGCAGTGCTAGAGCCAGCGGGAGGACAGAGACCCAGTACTTC
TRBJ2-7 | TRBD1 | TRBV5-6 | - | CASSWGTGPYEQYF | TGTGCCAGCAGCTGGGGGACAGGTCCCTACGAGCAGTACTTC
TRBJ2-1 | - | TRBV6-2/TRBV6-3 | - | CASSYSRSREQFF | TGTGCCAGCAGTTACTCGAGGTCTAGAGAGCAGTTCTTC
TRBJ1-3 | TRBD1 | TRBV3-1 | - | CASTLTGKGNTIYF | TGTGCCAGCACCCTGACAGGGAAAGGAAACACCATATATTTT
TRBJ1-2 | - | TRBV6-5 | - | CASSYSRTANYGYTF | TGTGCCAGCAGTTACTCGAGGACAGCTAACTATGGCTACACCTTC
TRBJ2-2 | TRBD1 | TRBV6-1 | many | CASSPGQGGTGELFF | TGTGCCAGCAGCCCGGGACAGGGCGGCACCGGGGAGCTGTTTTTT
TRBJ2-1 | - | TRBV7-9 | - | CASSQTVEQFF | TGTGCCAGCAGCCAAACAGTAGAGCAGTTCTTC
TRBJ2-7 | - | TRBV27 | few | CASRDAAYEQYF | TGTGCCAGCCGGGATGCAGCCTACGAGCAGTACTTC
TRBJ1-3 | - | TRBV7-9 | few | CATLTGSGNTIYF | TGTGCCACGTTGACAGGCTCTGGAAACACCATATATTTT
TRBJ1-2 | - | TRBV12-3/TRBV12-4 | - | CASRPRLGGNYGYTF | TGTGCCAGCAGGCCTAGGCTAGGAGGGAACTATGGCTACACCTTC